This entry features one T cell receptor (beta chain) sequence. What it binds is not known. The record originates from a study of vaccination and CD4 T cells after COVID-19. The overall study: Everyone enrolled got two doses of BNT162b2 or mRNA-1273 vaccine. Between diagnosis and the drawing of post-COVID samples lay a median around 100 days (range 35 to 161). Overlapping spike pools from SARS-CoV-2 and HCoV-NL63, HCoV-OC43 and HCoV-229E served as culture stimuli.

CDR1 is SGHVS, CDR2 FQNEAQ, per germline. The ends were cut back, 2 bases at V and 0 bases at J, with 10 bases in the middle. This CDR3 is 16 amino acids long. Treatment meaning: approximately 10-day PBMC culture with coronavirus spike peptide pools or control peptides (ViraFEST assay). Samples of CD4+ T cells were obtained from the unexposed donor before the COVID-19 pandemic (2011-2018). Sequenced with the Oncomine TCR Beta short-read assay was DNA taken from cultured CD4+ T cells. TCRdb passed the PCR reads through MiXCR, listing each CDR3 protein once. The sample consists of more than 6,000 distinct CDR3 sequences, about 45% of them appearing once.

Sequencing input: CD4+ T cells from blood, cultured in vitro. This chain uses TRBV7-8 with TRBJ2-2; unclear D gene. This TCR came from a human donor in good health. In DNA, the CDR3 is TGTGCCAGCAGCTTAAGGGCAGCTACGAACACCGGGGAGCTGTTTTTT. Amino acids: CASSLRAATNTGELFF.